This T cell receptor beta chain was captured by sequencing in a study of T cells in Graves' hyperthyroidism and ophthalmopathy. Study information: The initial diagnosis was the point when peripheral blood was collected, ahead of any treatment.

Concerning this clonotype itself: Its antigen is unidentified.

Study-wide points: In blood, most of the thyroid clonotypes expanded above 0.001 were also present.

The V gene end was trimmed by 7 bases and the J gene end by 2 bases; junction bases not matched to a gene: 4. The CDR3 sequence is 14 residues long. Amplification targeted TCR beta CDR3 regions from RNA transcripts. HTBI primers were used for first-round RT-PCR of the TCR CDR3. From the multiplex PCR reads, TCRdb called clonotypes with MiXCR, one entry per CDR3 protein. Here the sample spans hundreds of thousands of distinct CDR3 sequences, 38% being singletons. The chain combines TRBV12-3 or TRBV12-4 with TRBJ1-2, with TRBD1 identical over 10 bases. The sequence came from a man aged 18 to 29 with Graves' hyperthyroidism. Material for sequencing was blood. The DNA of the CDR3 is TGTGCCAGCACCGAGGACAGGGGGAACTATGGCTACACCTTC. It specifies CASTEDRGNYGYTF.